The rows below give T cell receptor beta chains drawn from one sample of a study of control samples from healthy donors and cancer patients. Clones were sequenced by immunoSEQ multiplex PCR, and TCRdb holds only the in-frame ones, with some missing. The table has approximately 83,000 clones, approximately 93% seen once; the top ten hold about 1.5%. The specimen was blood. The receptor set was obtained from a woman under 40 in good health. CDR3s include the opening cysteine and the closing phenylalanine or tryptophan. The D gene is left open where the match is weak. Some rows mark clone size as missing; the rest say once, few, many or name a class of expanded clone.

v_gene,d_gene,abundance,j_gene,CDR3nt,CDR3aa
TRBV5-6,.,.,TRBJ2-5,TGTGCCAGCAGACAAGGACGGGACCAAGAGACCCAGTACTTC,CASRQGRDQETQYF
TRBV5-1,.,.,TRBJ2-5,TGCGCCAGCAGCGCCCGGACGGCCAAAGAGACCCAGTACTTC,CASSARTAKETQYF
TRBV7-9,.,once,TRBJ1-2,TGTGCCAGCAGCACGACAGTTAACTATGGCTACACCTTC,CASSTTVNYGYTF
TRBV5-8,.,.,TRBJ1-2,TGTGCCAGCAGCTTGAATGGCTACACCTTC,CASSLNGYTF
TRBV29-1,.,once,TRBJ1-2,TGCAGCGGCCTCGGGACCCACTATGGCTACACCTTC,CSGLGTHYGYTF
TRBV9,TRBD1,.,TRBJ1-4,TGTGCCAGCAGCGTAGCAAGGGGGCCAAATGAAAAACTGTTTTTT,CASSVARGPNEKLFF
TRBV30,.,once,TRBJ1-5,TGTGCCTGGAGTTCCGGTTATCAGCCCCAGCATTTT,CAWSSGYQPQHF
TRBV24-1,.,.,TRBJ2-1,TGTGCCACCAGTGATCCGGGAAAGGGCCGGCATGAGCAGTTCTTC,CATSDPGKGRHEQFF
TRBV5-6,.,.,TRBJ1-4,TGTGCCAGCAGCTTCTACAGGGTTGGTGAAAAACTGTTTTTT,CASSFYRVGEKLFF
TRBV9,.,once,TRBJ1-4,TGTGCCAGCAGCGACAGGGATGAAAAACTGTTTTTT,CASSDRDEKLFF
TRBV5-1,.,.,TRBJ2-7,TGCGCCAGCAGCTTGGGGACCTACGAGCAGTACTTC,CASSLGTYEQYF
TRBV9,.,.,TRBJ2-3,TGTGCCAGCAGCGTAATGGAGGGAGCGACAGATACGCAGTATTTT,CASSVMEGATDTQYF
TRBV4-2,TRBD2,.,TRBJ2-3,TGTGCCAGCAGCCAAGACGGATCTAGCGGGGGAGATACGCAGTATTTT,CASSQDGSSGGDTQYF
TRBV18,.,.,TRBJ1-3,TGTGCCAGCTCACCACCGGTGGGCTCTGGAAACACCATATATTTT,CASSPPVGSGNTIYF
TRBV2,TRBD1,.,TRBJ1-6,TGTGCCAGCAGCCGGGACAGGGAGCTTTCACCCCTCCACTTT,CASSRDRELSPLHF
TRBV4-1,TRBD1,.,TRBJ2-2,TGCGCCAGCAGCGACGACAGGGTGAACACCGGGGAGCTGTTTTTT,CASSDDRVNTGELFF
TRBV19,TRBD1,.,TRBJ2-1,TGTGCCAGTACCCCCATCGGGACAGGACACAATGAGCAGTTCTTC,CASTPIGTGHNEQFF
TRBV7-2,.,.,TRBJ1-5,TGTGCCAGCAGTTGGGACATCTATCAGCCCCAGCATTTT,CASSWDIYQPQHF
TRBV21-1,.,.,TRBJ2-2,TGTGCCAGCAGCAAGAACTGCTTGAACACCGGGGAGCTGTTTTTT,CASSKNCLNTGELFF
TRBV7-9,TRBD1,.,TRBJ2-7,TGTGCCAGCAGCATCCTCTCGGGGCAGACAGGCAGGGGGACCTACGAGCAGTACTTC,CASSILSGQTGRGTYEQYF
TRBV2,TRBD1,.,TRBJ1-1,TGTGCCAGCAGCCCCGGACAGGGGAGGACTGAAGCTTTCTTT,CASSPGQGRTEAFF
TRBV4-1,TRBD1,.,TRBJ1-2,TGCGCCAGCAGCCAAGATCGCACCCAGGGGGCGGGCGGCTACACCTTC,CASSQDRTQGAGGYTF
TRBV19,.,.,TRBJ1-3,TGTGCCAGTAGCCCGGGCCCCGGAAGAGGAAACACCATATATTTT,CASSPGPGRGNTIYF
TRBV11-3,TRBD1,.,TRBJ2-3,TGTGCCAGCAGCTTAGCCAGGGGGCCAGATACGCAGTATTTT,CASSLARGPDTQYF
TRBV2,TRBD2,.,TRBJ2-7,TGTGCCAGCATTGCGGGAGGAACCCAGCAGTACTTC,CASIAGGTQQYF
TRBV2,.,.,TRBJ2-3,TGTGCCAGCAGTGACGGGGGGGGACAGAATACGCAGTATTTT,CASSDGGGQNTQYF
TRBV9,.,.,TRBJ1-1,TGTGCCAGCAGCCGTCACTTTGGGGACCCGAACACTGAAGCTTTCTTT,CASSRHFGDPNTEAFF
TRBV28,TRBD1,.,TRBJ2-3,TGTGCCAGCAACAGGGGAGGCACAGATACGCAGTATTTT,CASNRGGTDTQYF
TRBV28,.,.,TRBJ1-1,TGTGCCAGCAGGGATGACCGGAATATGAACACTGAAGCTTTCTTT,CASRDDRNMNTEAFF